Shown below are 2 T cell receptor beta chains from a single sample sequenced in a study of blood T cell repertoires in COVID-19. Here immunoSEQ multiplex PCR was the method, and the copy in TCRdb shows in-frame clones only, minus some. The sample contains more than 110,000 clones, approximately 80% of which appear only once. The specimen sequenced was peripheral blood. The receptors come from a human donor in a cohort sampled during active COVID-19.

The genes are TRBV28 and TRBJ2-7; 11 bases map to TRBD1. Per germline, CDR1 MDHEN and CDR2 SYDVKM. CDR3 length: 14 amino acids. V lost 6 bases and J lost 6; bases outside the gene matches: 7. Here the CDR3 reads CASRPDRGRVEQYF. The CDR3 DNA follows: TGTGCCAGCAGGCCGGACAGGGGGCGGGTCGAGCAGTACTTC. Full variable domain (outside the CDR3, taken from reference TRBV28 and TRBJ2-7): DVKVTQSSRYLVKRTGEKVFLECVQDMDHENMFWYRQDPGLGLRLIYFSYDVKMKEKGDIPEGYSVSREKKERFSLILESASTNQTSMYLCASRPDRGRVEQYFGPGTRLTVT.

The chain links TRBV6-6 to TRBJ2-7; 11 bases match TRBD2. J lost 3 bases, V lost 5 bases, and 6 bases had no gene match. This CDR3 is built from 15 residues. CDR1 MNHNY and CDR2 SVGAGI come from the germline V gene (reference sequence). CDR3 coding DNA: TGTGCCAGCAGTACCCGACTAGCGGGGAGCTACGAGCAGTACTTC. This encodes CASSTRLAGSYEQYF.